This TCR beta chain was observed in a study of blood T cells in healthy people across ages. Whole-study findings and limits: As age increased, TCR beta diversity per million T cells fell in a roughly linear fashion. Because sorting was not performed, PBMCs prevented conclusive naive versus antigen-experienced comparison. Greater diversity and more naive CD4+ cells were seen in long-lived donors than in aged donors.

Peripheral blood samples of around 9.8 milliliters were drawn from each donor. J was trimmed by 0 bases and V by 7 bases; bases with no gene match: 9. CDR1 and CDR2 (germline): DFQATT, SNEGSKA (reference sequence). This CDR3 comprises 15 residues. A J-beta primer mix and a sample-barcoded 5' primer were used in a second PCR of roughly 6 to 11 cycles. TCRdb itself ran the 5' RACE reads through MiXCR, one entry per CDR3 protein. In the table there are roughly 680,000 distinct CDR3 sequences, about 51% of which are singletons. Turning to this clonotype: Its antigen is currently unknown.

This TCR was recovered from an elderly woman in good health. Input material: blood. The V and J genes are TRBV20-1 and TRBJ2-3, with 8 bases that match TRBD1. The CDR3 is CSVVEDRVSTDTQYF. CDR3 coding DNA: TGCAGTGTCGTAGAGGACAGGGTCAGCACAGATACGCAGTATTTT.